What follows is one TCR beta chain and its context. Its antigen is unknown. With the Oncomine TCR Beta short-read assay, DNA from cultured CD4+ T cells was sequenced. TCRdb passed the PCR reads through MiXCR, listing each CDR3 protein once. The sample comprises 15,000 to 20,000 distinct CDR3 sequences, 51% of which are singletons, and 20% to 25% rests with the top ten. The sample comes from a study of vaccination and CD4 T cells after COVID-19. Study results and caveats: Median SARS-CoV-2-reactive clonotype numbers rose nonsignificantly, 21 to 38.

V gave up 8 bases and J gave up 5 bases; unmatched junction bases: 7. The CDR3 covers 13 residues. Germline assignment: CDR1 MNHNS and CDR2 SASEGT. Time point meaning: late sampling 161 to 241 days after vaccination in three convalescent patients. The treatment was: roughly 10-day PBMC culture with coronavirus spike peptide pools or control peptides (ViraFEST assay). Material: CD4+ T cells from blood, cultured in vitro, obtained about 7 months after SARS-CoV-2 vaccination. This chain joins TRBV6-1 and TRBJ2-5; 8 bases are shared with TRBD1. The sequence derives from a human donor who had recovered from COVID-19. The CDR3: CASSKNRGETQYF. CDR3 sequence (DNA): TGTGCCAGCTCGAAAAACAGGGGGGAGACCCAGTACTTC.